This T cell receptor (beta chain) was sequenced in a study of radiotherapy plus CTLA-4 blockade in lung cancer. Using immunoSEQ multiplex PCR, the repertoire was profiled, and TCRdb retains in-frame clones only, with some absent. The data show 85,000 to 100,000 clones, with more than 70% seen just once and 11% to 15% held by the top ten. This clone was detected once. Its antigen is not known. Notes on the study in general: Blood saw expansion of tumor-derived TCR clones after radiotherapy plus ipilimumab. Early blood T cell clone dynamics, with interferon-beta, were reported to best predict response.

This TCR derives from a human donor with non-small cell lung cancer that progressed on radiotherapy plus ipilimumab. The source was peripheral blood, collected from a patient treated with radiotherapy plus ipilimumab.

The CDR3 nucleotides read TGTGCCAGCAGCTTAGATCCGGGTGGGACCCAGTACTTC. Protein product: CASSLDPGGTQYF. The genes are TRBV7-9 and TRBJ2-5; D ambiguous. CDR1 and CDR2 (germline): SEHNR, FQNEAQ (reference sequence). V gave up 1 base and J gave up 7 bases, with 10 bases separating them. The CDR3 sequence is 13 residues long.